Shown below are 27 T cell receptor beta chains from a single sample sequenced in a study of OX40 agonist ivuxolimab in advanced cancers. Libraries were made using the immunoSEQ multiplex PCR assay. TCRdb stores this immuneACCESS table with in-frame sequences only. Part of the clones is absent; in the studies checked, under half of the shortfall reflects unresolved V genes, and no reason is known for the rest. In all, the sample holds some 80,000 clones, and around 94% of those were seen once. Jointly, the top ten make up 4.5% to 5% of the sample. The input for sequencing was CD4+ or CD8+ T cells sorted from blood, taken in a trial of the OX40 agonist ivuxolimab. These receptors were collected from an adult with an advanced solid tumor such as melanoma, head and neck, liver or kidney cancer.

The J gene is TRBJ1-5, the V gene TRBV4-1, with a possible D match to TRBD1 (5 bases). This CDR3 comprises 18 residues. Per germline, CDR1 MGHRA and CDR2 YSYEKL. V was trimmed by 0 bases and J by 4 bases, leaving 19 bases between them. This CDR3 is CASSQEPPGTGKNQPQHF. CDR3 bases: TGCGCCAGCAGCCAAGAACCCCCCGGGACTGGGAAGAATCAGCCCCAGCATTTT.

V gene TRBV9 combines with J gene TRBJ2-5; D may be TRBD1 (6 bases). Deletions cut 6 bases from V and 3 bases from J, with 15 bases between. The germline CDR1 and CDR2 sequences are SGDLS and YYNGEE. The CDR3 length is 14 residues. CDR3 residues: CASNRGQTKETQYF. CDR3 DNA sequence: TGTGCCAGCAACCGAGGACAGACTAAAGAGACCCAGTACTTC.

This clone showed up just once. The rearrangement uses TRBV7-8 and TRBJ2-1; TRBD2 agrees at 9 bases. Looked up from germline, CDR1 is SGHVS and CDR2 is FQNEAQ. The CDR3 has 17 amino acids. After removal of 3 bases from V and 0 bases from J, the junction contained 6 bases not matched to a gene. CDR3 sequence: CASSLASGGSSYNEQFF. The CDR3 DNA is TGTGCCAGCAGCTTGGCGAGCGGGGGGAGCTCCTACAATGAGCAGTTCTTC.

CDR3 region: CASSLDPANEQFF. The CDR3 DNA is TGTGCCAGCAGCTTAGATCCCGCGAATGAGCAGTTCTTC. J is TRBJ2-1 and V is TRBV7-2; D unresolved. The CDR3 runs to 13 residues. Trimming pared 1 base from V and 7 bases from J, leaving 8 bases between. Germline CDR1 reads SGHTA; CDR2 reads FQGNSA. The full variable domain, with the rest looked up from reference TRBV7-2 and TRBJ2-1, is GAGVSQSPSNKVTEKGKDVELRCDPISGHTALYWYRQSLGQGLEFLIYFQGNSAPDKSGLPSDRFSAERTGGSVSTLTIQRTQQEDSAVYLCASSLDPANEQFFGPGTRLTVL.

The rearrangement uses TRBV27 and TRBJ1-1, with TRBD1 as a possible D gene (5 bases). This CDR3 has 14 amino acids. Deletions cut 5 bases from V and 3 bases from J, with 13 bases between. In germline, CDR1 is MNHEY, CDR2 SMNVEV (reference sequence). The CDR3 reads CASSDGAGDTEAFF. The CDR3 region has the DNA TGTGCCAGCAGTGACGGGGCGGGGGACACTGAAGCTTTCTTT.

The chain recombines TRBV28 with TRBJ2-7; 8 nucleotides align to TRBD1. Germline CDR1 MDHEN, CDR2 SYDVKM. Germline trimming cut 6 bases from V and 3 bases from J; bases unmatched to any gene: 7. This CDR3 is 14 amino acids long. The CDR3 coding sequence is TGTGCCAGCAGGTCAGGGGGCGCACGCTACGAGCAGTACTTC. It is translated as CASRSGGARYEQYF.

V gene TRBV6-6 combines with J gene TRBJ2-5, with D tentatively TRBD1 (5 bases). The CDR3 contains 15 residues. Germline assignment: CDR1 MNHNY and CDR2 SVGAGI (reference sequence). V gave up 2 bases and J gave up 1 base, with 11 bases separating them. This chain's CDR3 is CASSYTQGLQETQYF. The CDR3 region has the DNA TGTGCCAGCAGTTACACCCAGGGTCTCCAAGAGACCCAGTACTTC.

The rearrangement links TRBV6-5 to TRBJ2-4, with TRBD2 matching over 11 bases. Trimming cost V 2 bases and J 8 bases; bases outside gene matches: 8. The germline gives CDR1 MNHEY, CDR2 SVGAGI. CDR3 length: 16 amino acids. CDR3 sequence: CASSYESQGLADIQYF. CDR3 in DNA: TGTGCCAGCAGTTACGAGAGTCAGGGACTAGCGGACATTCAGTACTTC.

The chain is built from TRBV10-3 and TRBJ2-3; D perhaps matches TRBD1 (5 bases). The germline V and J ends were trimmed by 10 bases and 5 bases, with 22 bases remaining between them. Germline V gives CDR1 ENHRY, CDR2 SYGVKD. The CDR3 covers 15 residues. This chain's CDR3 is CATWGRAWGQDTQYF. CDR3 sequence (DNA): TGTGCCACTTGGGGCCGGGCATGGGGCCAAGATACGCAGTATTTT.

The chain recombines TRBV5-1 with TRBJ2-4, with 8 bases fitting TRBD2. V lost 4 bases, J lost 6 bases, and 15 bases stayed unmatched. The germline gives CDR1 SGHRS, CDR2 YFSETQ. This CDR3 has 17 amino acids. For the CDR3, the DNA is TGCGCCAGCAGCCTAACAGGGACTAGTCAATGGGGAAACATTCAGTACTTC. The encoded protein is CASSLTGTSQWGNIQYF.

The chain links TRBV6-1 to TRBJ2-7, with D perhaps assigned TRBD1 or TRBD2 (5 bases each). Trimming removed 7 bases from V and 0 bases from J, with 10 bases in between. The germline V gene encodes CDR1 MNHNS and CDR2 SASEGT. The CDR3 is made up of 13 amino acids. The CDR3 DNA reads TGTGCCAGCACCCCGGGGCACTCCTACGAGCAGTACTTC. It yields the protein CASTPGHSYEQYF.

This rearrangement joins TRBV28 to TRBJ2-7; 9 bases agree with TRBD2. CDR1 and CDR2 (germline): MDHEN, SYDVKM. The V and J ends lost 4 bases and 0 bases, in that order; junction bases with no gene match: 4. The CDR3 is 15 amino acids. CDR3 region: CASSSLAGVSYEQYF. The CDR3 DNA reads TGTGCCAGCAGTTCATTAGCGGGAGTCTCCTACGAGCAGTACTTC. Full variable domain (outside the CDR3, taken from reference TRBV28 and TRBJ2-7): DVKVTQSSRYLVKRTGEKVFLECVQDMDHENMFWYRQDPGLGLRLIYFSYDVKMKEKGDIPEGYSVSREKKERFSLILESASTNQTSMYLCASSSLAGVSYEQYFGPGTRLTVT.

This clone was counted only a few times. The chain employs TRBV19 and TRBJ2-1; D gene unclear. In germline, CDR1 is LNHDA, CDR2 SQIVND (reference sequence). The CDR3 runs to 11 residues. V was pared by 4 bases and J by 4 bases, with 2 bases between. The CDR3 protein is CASSTYNEQFF. The CDR3 DNA reads TGTGCCAGTAGTACTTACAATGAGCAGTTCTTC.

V gene TRBV5-1 combines with J gene TRBJ2-7, with D perhaps TRBD1 or TRBD2 (5 bases each). The CDR3 contains 13 residues. Germline loops: CDR1 SGHRS, CDR2 YFSETQ. Trimming shortened V by 3 bases and J by 6 bases, and 13 bases separated the two germline ends. The chain's CDR3 is CASSSPEGLEQYF. The CDR3 nucleotides read TGCGCCAGCAGCTCTCCAGAGGGGCTCGAGCAGTACTTC.

This sequence joins TRBV29-1 and TRBJ2-5; weak D call: TRBD2 (5 bases). The CDR3 is 16 residues long. Trimming pared 6 bases from V and 6 bases from J, leaving 26 bases between. CDR1 SQVTM and CDR2 ANQGSEA come from the germline V gene. The CDR3 spells CSVPYRRAGSLQTQYF. The CDR3 nucleotides are TGCAGCGTCCCATACCGTCGGGCGGGCTCCTTGCAGACCCAGTACTTC.

The chain combines TRBV6-5 with TRBJ1-5; TRBD1 might be the D (5 bases). The germline V gene encodes CDR1 MNHEY and CDR2 SVGAGI. The germline V and J ends were trimmed by 0 bases and 7 bases, with 13 bases remaining between them. This CDR3 has 15 residues. The DNA for the CDR3 is TGTGCCAGCAGTTACTCACTCGGGGGAGGCCAGCCCCAGCATTTT. Translated: CASSYSLGGGQPQHF.

The J gene is TRBJ2-2, the V gene TRBV5-1, with D possibly called TRBD1 or TRBD2 (5 bases each). The CDR3 is made up of 15 amino acids. Germline V gene sequence: CDR1 SGHRS, CDR2 YFSETQ. V gave up 0 bases and J gave up 5 bases, with 11 bases separating them. Here the CDR3 reads CASSLAGRGTGELFF. CDR3 nucleotides: TGCGCCAGCAGCTTGGCAGGGAGAGGGACCGGGGAGCTGTTTTTT.

The chain carries TRBV19 and TRBJ2-4; maybe TRBD2 (5 bases). The V end was cut by 1 base, the J end by 3 bases, with 13 bases between. The CDR3 sequence is 16 residues long. The germline gives CDR1 LNHDA, CDR2 SQIVND (reference sequence). In DNA, the CDR3 is TGTGCCAGTAGTATAGTGCTCGGGGAAGACAAAAACATTCAGTACTTC. Translated, it gives CASSIVLGEDKNIQYF. The complete variable domain, with remaining parts taken from reference TRBV19 and TRBJ2-4, reads DGGITQSPKYLFRKEGQNVTLSCEQNLNHDAMYWYRQDPGQGLRLIYYSQIVNDFQKGDIAEGYSVSREKKESFPLTVTSAQKNPTAFYLCASSIVLGEDKNIQYFGAGTRLSVL.

CDR3 loop: CASSRDVLGGELFF. DNA for the CDR3: TGTGCCAGCAGCCGGGACGTACTAGGCGGGGAGCTGTTTTTT. The V call is TRBV2, the J call TRBJ2-2, with D tentatively TRBD1 or TRBD2 (5 bases each). V shed 6 bases and J shed 7 bases, with 15 bases lying between them. The CDR3 is 14 residues long. Germline lookup yields CDR1 SNHLY and CDR2 FYNNEI. Full variable domain (outside the CDR3, taken from reference TRBV2 and TRBJ2-2): EPEVTQTPSHQVTQMGQEVILRCVPISNHLYFYWYRQILGQKVEFLVSFYNNEISEKSEIFDDQFSVERPDGSNFTLKIRSTKLEDSAMYFCASSRDVLGGELFFGEGSRLTVL.

V is TRBV12-5 and J is TRBJ2-6; D might be TRBD1 (5 bases). Trimming removed 3 bases from V and 5 bases from J, with 20 bases in between. The germline V gene has CDR1 LGHNT and CDR2 FRNRAP. The CDR3 spans 18 residues. The CDR3 sequence is CASGFDGAGQSRANVLTF. The DNA of the CDR3 is TGTGCTAGTGGTTTCGATGGTGCAGGACAAAGTCGGGCCAACGTCCTGACTTTC.

This clone was recorded once. The chain carries TRBV7-8 and TRBJ1-5; D uncertain. This CDR3 comprises 14 residues. V lost 5 bases and J lost 4, with 12 bases in between. The germline gives CDR1 SGHVS, CDR2 FQNEAQ. CDR3 region: CASSPLGGNQPQHF. CDR3 nucleotides: TGTGCCAGCAGCCCGCTTGGTGGAAATCAGCCCCAGCATTTT.

This clone is a singleton in its sample. The chain carries TRBV19 and TRBJ1-1; 9 positions match TRBD1. This CDR3 is built from 17 residues. V was clipped by 7 bases and J by 4 bases; unmatched bases: 16. Germline V gene sequence: CDR1 LNHDA, CDR2 SQIVND (reference sequence). The CDR3 loop reads CASKPGTGTGSGTEAFF. The CDR3 DNA reads as TGTGCCAGTAAACCGGGGACCGGGACAGGGTCTGGCACTGAAGCTTTCTTT.

The genes are TRBV6-5 and TRBJ1-3; D unresolved. This CDR3 is 16 amino acids long. Germline V lookup: CDR1 MNHEY, CDR2 SVGAGI. V gave up 0 bases and J gave up 0 bases, with 9 bases separating them. The CDR3 coding sequence is TGTGCCAGCAGTTACTCCGGAAGGAGCTCTGGAAACACCATATATTTT. Amino acid sequence: CASSYSGRSSGNTIYF.

This clone was seen only a few times. Written as DNA, the CDR3 is TGTGCCAGTAGTCCGAGACAGGTCACAGATACGCAGTATTTT. It codes for CASSPRQVTDTQYF. The chain recombines TRBV19 with TRBJ2-3, with D possibly TRBD1 on 6 matching bases. This CDR3 spans 14 amino acids. Between the trimmed V and J ends, which lost 5 bases and 2 bases, there was a span of 11 bases. Germline loops: CDR1 LNHDA, CDR2 SQIVND (reference sequence).

The chain employs TRBV7-8 and TRBJ1-4; no firm D call. The germline gives CDR1 SGHVS, CDR2 FQNEAQ. The CDR3 has 15 residues. V was pared by 5 bases and J by 2 bases, with 12 bases between. DNA of the CDR3: TGTGCCAGCAGCGGAAGGGATGGTACTAATGAAAAACTGTTTTTT. Its protein product is CASSGRDGTNEKLFF.

This chain joins TRBV15 and TRBJ2-7; D is undetermined. Trimming took 7 bases from V and 0 from J, leaving 13 bases between them. The germline V gene has CDR1 LNHNV and CDR2 YYDKDF (reference sequence). The CDR3 runs 14 residues. The CDR3 DNA is TGTGCCACCAATTGCGAGGAAACCTCCTACGAGCAGTACTTC. This sequence encodes CATNCEETSYEQYF.

The rearrangement joins TRBV28 to TRBJ2-5; D is ambiguous. CDR3 size: 13 residues. CDR1 is MDHEN, CDR2 SYDVKM, per germline. Trimming took 3 bases from V and 2 from J, leaving 7 bases between them. CDR3 protein: CASSFRLQETQYF. The DNA for the CDR3 is TGTGCCAGCAGTTTCCGACTGCAAGAGACCCAGTACTTC.